In its sample, the clone carrying this T cell receptor beta chain was seen once. The antigen is unknown. This record comes from a study of beta chain features in type 1 diabetes. General observations from the study: For cells with high TCR expression, cDNA sequencing could yield over-representation. In type 1 diabetes patients, VDJ junctions had fewer insertions; deletions at these junctions were more frequent.

Germline lookup yields CDR1 SGDLS and CDR2 YYNGEE. V shed 3 bases and J shed 2 bases, with 15 bases lying between them. This CDR3 spans 16 amino acids. The single heparinised draw taken from each donor contained around 110 mL of blood on average. Isolated RNA was reverse transcribed in full, so expressed TCRB transcripts were sequenced. The data were produced by immunoSEQ multiplex PCR, yet TCRdb's version contains in-frame clones alone and is incomplete. The repertoire includes hundreds of thousands of clones, 15% to 20% of them detected once, and 0.023% sits in the top ten. The TCR originated in a woman aged 18 to 35 in good health. Sample: naive CD4+ T cells from blood. This chain links TRBV9 with TRBJ2-1, with a tentative D call TRBD2 (5 bases). The CDR3: CASSAQKWGAYNEQFF. DNA for the CDR3: TGTGCCAGCAGCGCCCAAAAGTGGGGAGCCTACAATGAGCAGTTCTTC.